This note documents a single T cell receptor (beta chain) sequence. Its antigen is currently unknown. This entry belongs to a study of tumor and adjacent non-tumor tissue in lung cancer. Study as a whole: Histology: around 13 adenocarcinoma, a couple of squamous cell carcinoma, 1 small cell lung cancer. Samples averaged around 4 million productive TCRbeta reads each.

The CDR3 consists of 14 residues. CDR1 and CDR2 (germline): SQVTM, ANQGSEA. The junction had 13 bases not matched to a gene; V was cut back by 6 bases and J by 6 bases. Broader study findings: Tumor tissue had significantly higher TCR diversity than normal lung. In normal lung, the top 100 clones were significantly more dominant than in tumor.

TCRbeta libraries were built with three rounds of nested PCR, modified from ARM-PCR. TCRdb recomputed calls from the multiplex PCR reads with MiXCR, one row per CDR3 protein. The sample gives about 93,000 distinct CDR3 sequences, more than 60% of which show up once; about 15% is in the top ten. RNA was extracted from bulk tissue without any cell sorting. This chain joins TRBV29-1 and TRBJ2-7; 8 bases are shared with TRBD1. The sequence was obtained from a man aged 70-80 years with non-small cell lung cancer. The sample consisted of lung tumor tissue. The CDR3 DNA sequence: TGCAGCGTGCTACTGGACAGGGCCCCGGGCGAGCAGTACTTC. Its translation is CSVLLDRAPGEQYF.